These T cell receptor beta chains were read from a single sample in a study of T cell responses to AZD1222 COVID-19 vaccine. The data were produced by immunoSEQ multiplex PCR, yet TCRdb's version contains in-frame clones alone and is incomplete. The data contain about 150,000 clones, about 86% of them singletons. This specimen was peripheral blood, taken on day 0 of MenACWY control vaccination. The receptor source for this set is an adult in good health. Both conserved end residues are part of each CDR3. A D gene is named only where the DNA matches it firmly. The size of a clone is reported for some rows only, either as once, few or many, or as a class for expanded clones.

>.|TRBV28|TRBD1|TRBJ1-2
CASSNRGPARGYTF
TGTGCCAGCAGTAACAGGGGGCCGGCTCGGGGCTACACCTTC
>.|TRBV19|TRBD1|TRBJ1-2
CASTPTGGGFGYTF
TGTGCCAGTACCCCGACAGGGGGCGGTTTTGGCTACACCTTC
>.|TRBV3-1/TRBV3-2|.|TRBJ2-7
CASSQEGVRARYF
TGTGCCAGCAGCCAAGAAGGTGTCAGGGCGCGGTACTTC
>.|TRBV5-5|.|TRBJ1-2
CASSLDAGVTF
TGTGCCAGCAGCTTGGATGCAGGCGTGACCTTC
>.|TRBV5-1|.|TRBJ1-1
CASSLAGGRGHEAFF
TGCGCCAGCAGCTTGGCGGGGGGCAGGGGCCATGAAGCTTTCTTT
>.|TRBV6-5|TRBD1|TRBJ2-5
CASSYYRTGQETQYF
TGTGCCAGCAGTTACTATAGGACAGGGCAAGAGACCCAGTACTTC
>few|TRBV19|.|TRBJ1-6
CASTAGGSRNSPLHF
TGTGCCAGTACCGCAGGTGGATCCAGAAATTCACCCCTCCACTTT
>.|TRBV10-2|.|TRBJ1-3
CASSDPLRSAGNTIYF
TGCGCCAGCAGTGACCCCCTTAGGTCAGCCGGAAACACCATATATTTT
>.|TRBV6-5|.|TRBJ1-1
CASSWTAQVNTEAFF
TGTGCCAGCTCCTGGACCGCCCAGGTGAACACTGAAGCTTTCTTT
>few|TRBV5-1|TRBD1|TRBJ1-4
CASRGQVNEKLFF
TGCGCCAGCAGGGGACAGGTTAATGAAAAACTGTTTTTT
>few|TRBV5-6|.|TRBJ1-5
CASSLGFQPQHF
TGTGCCAGCAGCTTGGGATTCCAGCCCCAGCATTTT
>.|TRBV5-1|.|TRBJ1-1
CASRSFPAGTEAFF
TGCGCCAGCAGATCTTTCCCGGCGGGGACTGAAGCTTTCTTT
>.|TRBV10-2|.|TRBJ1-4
CATLDRRLNEKLFF
TGCGCCACCCTCGATCGACGGTTGAATGAAAAACTGTTTTTT
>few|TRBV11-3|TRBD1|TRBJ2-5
CASRHRQGTQETQYF
TGTGCCAGCAGGCACCGACAGGGGACCCAAGAGACCCAGTACTTC
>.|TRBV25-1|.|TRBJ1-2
CASTGIGYGYTF
TGTGCCAGCACCGGTATCGGGTATGGCTACACCTTC
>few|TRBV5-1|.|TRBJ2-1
CASSLIAASSYNEQFF
TGCGCCAGCAGCTTAATAGCGGCTAGCTCCTACAATGAGCAGTTCTTC
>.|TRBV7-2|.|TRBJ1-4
CASSTKPSEKLFF
TGTGCCAGCAGCACGAAGCCCTCCGAAAAACTGTTTTTT
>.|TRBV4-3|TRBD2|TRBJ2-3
CASSRRNPAGPRASTDTQYF
TGCGCCAGCAGCCGAAGGAATCCAGCGGGACCTCGAGCTAGCACAGATACGCAGTATTTT
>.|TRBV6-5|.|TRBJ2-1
CASSGRGTTREQFF
TGTGCCAGCAGCGGACGGGGGACCACACGAGAGCAGTTCTTC
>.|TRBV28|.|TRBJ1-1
CASSLVMQNTEAFF
TGTGCCAGCAGTTTAGTAATGCAGAACACTGAAGCTTTCTTT
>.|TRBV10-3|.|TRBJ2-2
CAISDSLIGELFF
TGTGCCATCAGTGACAGCCTTATCGGGGAGCTGTTTTTT
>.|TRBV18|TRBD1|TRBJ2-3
CASSSFGQGATDTQYF
TGTGCCAGCTCATCTTTTGGACAGGGGGCTACAGATACGCAGTATTTT
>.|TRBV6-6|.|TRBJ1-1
CASTRIETTEAFF
TGTGCCAGCACCCGAATTGAGACGACTGAAGCTTTCTTT
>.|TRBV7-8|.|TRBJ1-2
CASSLRGRILYGYTF
TGTGCCAGCAGCTTGCGGGGACGAATCTTGTATGGCTACACCTTC
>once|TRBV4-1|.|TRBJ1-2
CASSQDDTGSDYGYTF
TGCGCCAGCAGCCAAGATGATACGGGTTCAGACTATGGCTACACCTTC
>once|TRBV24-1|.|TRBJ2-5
CATSDLSRGKTQYF
TGTGCCACCAGTGACCTAAGCCGCGGGAAGACCCAGTACTTC
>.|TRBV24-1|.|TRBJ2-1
CATSSLFRGRSEQFF
TGTGCCACCAGCTCTCTTTTCCGAGGAAGGTCAGAGCAGTTCTTC
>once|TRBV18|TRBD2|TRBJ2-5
CASSLNFIAGEKRETQYF
TGTGCCAGCTCACTAAACTTCATAGCGGGAGAGAAGCGGGAGACCCAGTACTTC
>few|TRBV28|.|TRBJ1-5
CASSPGTLNQPQHF
TGTGCCAGCAGTCCCGGGACACTGAATCAGCCCCAGCATTTT
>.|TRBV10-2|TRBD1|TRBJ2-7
CAGGQGRYEQYF
TGCGCCGGGGGACAGGGGAGGTACGAGCAGTACTTC
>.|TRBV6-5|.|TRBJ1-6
CASRWDGLYNSPLHF
TGTGCCAGCAGATGGGACGGCCTCTATAATTCACCCCTCCACTTT
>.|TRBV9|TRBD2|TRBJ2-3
CASSVRGLAGGYTDTQYF
TGTGCCAGCAGCGTAAGGGGACTAGCGGGGGGATACACAGATACGCAGTATTTT
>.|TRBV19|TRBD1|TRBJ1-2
CASTMQGAVFDGYTF
TGTGCCAGTACCATGCAGGGGGCGGTCTTTGATGGCTACACCTTC
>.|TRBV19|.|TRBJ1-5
CASSQGSLIGQPQHF
TGTGCCAGTAGCCAGGGATCCCTAATCGGTCAGCCCCAGCATTTT
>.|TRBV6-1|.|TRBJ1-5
CASSDLWRHSNQPQHF
TGTGCCAGCAGTGATCTATGGCGGCATAGCAATCAGCCCCAGCATTTT